These T cell receptor beta chains were read from a single sample in a study of blood T cell repertoires in COVID-19. This table comes from immunoSEQ multiplex PCR, and its TCRdb copy is limited to in-frame clones, with some not included. Here the sample spans 300,000 to 450,000 clones, 80% to 90% being singletons. The sample taken for sequencing was PBMCs or T cells enriched from blood (not recorded which). All receptors come from a man between 18 and 35 years old who had recovered from COVID-19. The CDR3 runs from the conserved cysteine through the conserved F or W. The order of the fields is J gene, D gene, CDR3 length, clone size, V gene, CDR3 protein, CDR3 DNA. The D gene is left open where the match is weak. Where a row states a size, it is once, few, many or the class of an expanded clone; other rows omit it.

>TRBJ2-7|TRBD1|12|once|TRBV6-5
CASLGQTDEQYF
TGTGCCAGCCTGGGACAGACGGACGAGCAGTACTTC
>TRBJ1-2|-|13|-|TRBV29-1
CSVPTDPNYGYTF
TGCAGCGTCCCGACAGACCCTAACTATGGCTACACCTTC
>TRBJ1-2|-|13|-|TRBV3-1/TRBV3-2
CASSQVRGSGYTF
TGTGCCAGCAGCCAAGTGAGGGGGAGTGGCTACACCTTC
>TRBJ1-1|TRBD1|14|-|TRBV29-1
CSARQGAMNTEAFF
TGCAGCGCTCGCCAGGGGGCTATGAACACTGAAGCTTTCTTT
>TRBJ2-1|TRBD1|13|-|TRBV12-3/TRBV12-4
CASRGQGLGEQFF
TGTGCCAGCAGGGGACAGGGGTTGGGTGAGCAGTTCTTC
>TRBJ2-5|-|16|-|TRBV5-1
CASSPSGRGLQETQYF
TGCGCCAGCAGCCCGTCGGGGCGGGGGCTCCAAGAGACCCAGTACTTC
>TRBJ2-7|TRBD2|16|-|TRBV11-2
CASSLRAGGFSYEQYF
TGTGCCAGCAGCTTGAGGGCGGGAGGTTTCTCCTACGAGCAGTACTTC
>TRBJ2-7|TRBD2|18|-|TRBV11-2
CASSRNIPGTSGAWEQYF
TGTGCCAGCAGCCGCAATATTCCCGGGACTAGCGGAGCCTGGGAGCAGTACTTC
>TRBJ2-2|TRBD2|19|-|TRBV2
CASREGLAGARSTTGELFF
TGTGCCAGCAGAGAGGGACTAGCGGGAGCGAGAAGTACCACCGGGGAGCTGTTTTTT
>TRBJ2-5|-|14|-|TRBV12-5
CASGLGQLEGTQYF
TGTGCTAGTGGTTTGGGTCAACTCGAGGGGACCCAGTACTTC
>TRBJ1-5|-|14|-|TRBV25-1
CASRESGENQPQHF
TGTGCCAGCAGGGAGTCAGGGGAGAATCAGCCCCAGCATTTT
>TRBJ2-2|-|14|-|TRBV2
CASSRIAVTGELFF
TGTGCCAGCTCGAGGATAGCGGTCACCGGGGAGCTGTTTTTT
>TRBJ1-1|TRBD1|14|-|TRBV7-9
CASSLTQGASEAFF
TGTGCCAGCAGCTTAACTCAGGGGGCTTCCGAAGCTTTCTTT
>TRBJ2-1|TRBD2|15|-|TRBV9
CASSRTSGGADEQFF
TGTGCCAGCAGCAGAACTAGCGGGGGGGCAGATGAGCAGTTCTTC
>TRBJ2-5|TRBD2|17|once|TRBV7-9
CASSTMGSGRARETQYF
TGTGCCAGCAGCACTATGGGTAGCGGGAGGGCCCGGGAGACCCAGTACTTC
>TRBJ1-1|-|13|-|TRBV14
CASSWGGNTEAFF
TGTGCCAGCAGCTGGGGGGGGAACACTGAAGCTTTCTTT
>TRBJ1-5|-|14|-|TRBV5-1
CASSLGQSDQPQHF
TGCGCCAGCAGCTTGGGACAGTCGGATCAGCCCCAGCATTTT
>TRBJ1-2|TRBD1|15|-|TRBV3-1/TRBV3-2
CASSQDTTGGYGYTF
TGTGCCAGCAGCCAAGATACCACAGGGGGCTATGGCTACACCTTC
>TRBJ2-5|-|12|-|TRBV7-2
CASSLYSETQYF
TGTGCCAGCAGCTTATACAGCGAGACCCAGTACTTC
>TRBJ1-2|TRBD1|24|-|TRBV6-1
CASSEGSLGDRWTGGPPANYGYTF
TGTGCCAGCAGTGAAGGGTCCTTGGGGGACAGGTGGACTGGGGGACCACCAGCTAACTATGGCTACACCTTC
>TRBJ1-1|-|12|-|TRBV7-6
CASSLLGAEAFF
TGTGCCAGCAGCTTATTAGGGGCTGAAGCTTTCTTT
>TRBJ2-1|-|17|-|TRBV7-9
CASSYEEGMAGYNEQFF
TGTGCCAGCAGCTATGAAGAGGGTATGGCCGGATACAATGAGCAGTTCTTC
>TRBJ1-4|TRBD1|15|-|TRBV14
CASSQLDRGNEKLFF
TGTGCCAGCAGCCAACTTGACAGGGGAAACGAAAAACTGTTTTTT
>TRBJ2-3|-|12|-|TRBV2
CASTPEGDTQYF
TGTGCCAGCACCCCGGAGGGAGATACGCAGTATTTT
>TRBJ2-1|-|14|-|TRBV6-5
CASRDRSVYNEQFF
TGTGCCAGCAGGGACAGAAGCGTTTACAATGAGCAGTTCTTC
>TRBJ1-3|TRBD1|15|-|TRBV18
CASSRTGGSRNTIYF
TGTGCCAGCTCACGAACAGGGGGCTCGCGAAACACCATATATTTT
>TRBJ2-5|-|14|-|TRBV18
CASSPYEVSETQYF
TGTGCCAGCTCACCCTACGAGGTGTCAGAGACCCAGTACTTC
>TRBJ2-1|TRBD2|16|once|TRBV14
CASSQSSGSPYNEQFF
TGTGCCAGCAGCCAATCGAGCGGGAGCCCCTACAATGAGCAGTTCTTC
>TRBJ2-1|-|13|few|TRBV2
CASTHRVPNEQFF
TGTGCCAGTACCCACCGGGTCCCGAATGAGCAGTTCTTC
>TRBJ1-4|-|14|once|TRBV19
CASSRGRNNEKLFF
TGTGCCAGTAGCAGGGGACGTAATAATGAAAAACTGTTTTTT
>TRBJ1-4|-|17|-|TRBV5-8
CASSQLGEGLAGEKLFF
TGTGCCAGCAGCCAACTCGGAGAGGGATTGGCTGGTGAAAAACTGTTTTTT
>TRBJ2-1|TRBD2|15|-|TRBV5-5
CASSFGGAFDNEQFF
TGTGCCAGCAGCTTCGGGGGGGCTTTTGACAATGAGCAGTTCTTC
>TRBJ2-1|TRBD1|16|-|TRBV7-7
CASSSNRGDKYNEQFF
TGTGCCAGCAGCTCGAACAGGGGCGATAAATACAATGAGCAGTTCTTC
>TRBJ2-1|-|11|-|TRBV18
CASSLTREQFF
TGTGCCAGCTCCCTAACCAGGGAGCAGTTCTTC
>TRBJ1-4|-|14|-|TRBV5-4
CASSTGQIDEKLFF
TGTGCCAGCAGCACCGGACAAATCGATGAAAAACTGTTTTTT
>TRBJ2-7|TRBD1|14|-|TRBV6-5
CASSYGTGLAEQYF
TGTGCCAGCAGTTACGGGACAGGGTTGGCCGAGCAGTACTTC
>TRBJ2-7|-|13|-|TRBV2
CASSIVDNYEQYF
TGTGCCAGCAGTATCGTGGACAACTACGAGCAGTACTTC
>TRBJ2-6|TRBD1|17|-|TRBV19
CASVGDRRGSGANVLTF
TGTGCCAGTGTAGGGGACAGAAGGGGCTCTGGGGCCAACGTCCTGACTTTC
>TRBJ1-5|TRBD1|16|-|TRBV4-3
CASSQGRTGGNQPQHF
TGCGCCAGCAGCCAAGGCCGCACAGGGGGCAATCAGCCCCAGCATTTT
>TRBJ2-7|TRBD2|15|-|TRBV7-8
CASSDREGSGYEQYF
TGTGCCAGCAGCGACCGGGAGGGAAGCGGCTACGAGCAGTACTTC
>TRBJ2-3|TRBD2|16|once|TRBV10-2
CASTRRSSGGTDTQYF
TGCGCCAGCACCAGACGGTCTAGCGGGGGCACAGATACGCAGTATTTT
>TRBJ1-1|-|13|-|TRBV6-5
CASSFDWNTEAFF
TGTGCCAGCAGTTTTGACTGGAACACTGAAGCTTTCTTT
>TRBJ2-2|-|12|-|TRBV4-1
CASSQEVTRLFF
TGCGCCAGCAGCCAAGAAGTCACTAGGCTGTTTTTT
>TRBJ2-1|TRBD2|16|-|TRBV20-1
CSASKIAGPARNEQFF
TGCAGTGCTAGTAAGATAGCGGGTCCGGCCAGGAATGAGCAGTTCTTC
>TRBJ1-3|-|18|-|TRBV10-3
CAISGVQGSALDGNTIYF
TGTGCCATCAGTGGGGTACAGGGTTCAGCTCTGGATGGAAACACCATATATTTT
>TRBJ2-5|TRBD2|14|-|TRBV29-1
CSVVASGGQETQYF
TGCAGCGTTGTGGCTAGCGGGGGGCAAGAGACCCAGTACTTC
>TRBJ2-6|-|15|-|TRBV19
CASSPQGSGANVLTF
TGTGCCAGTAGTCCCCAGGGATCTGGGGCCAACGTCCTGACTTTC
>TRBJ1-4|-|14|few|TRBV7-9
CASSKGGGEEKLFF
TGTGCCAGCTCCAAGGGAGGGGGAGAGGAAAAACTGTTTTTT
>TRBJ1-2|-|15|-|TRBV18
CASSPTAIEAYGYTF
TGTGCCAGCTCACCAACAGCTATTGAAGCCTATGGCTACACCTTC
>TRBJ2-7|-|14|-|TRBV7-2
CASASRTANYEQYF
TGTGCCAGCGCCAGTAGGACAGCGAACTACGAGCAGTACTTC
>TRBJ2-7|TRBD1|13|-|TRBV4-1
CASTGTASYEQYF
TGCGCCAGCACTGGGACAGCCTCCTACGAGCAGTACTTC
>TRBJ1-1|-|16|-|TRBV28
CASTPGGAGGRTEAFF
TGTGCCAGCACCCCGGGGGGCGCAGGAGGACGCACTGAAGCTTTCTTT